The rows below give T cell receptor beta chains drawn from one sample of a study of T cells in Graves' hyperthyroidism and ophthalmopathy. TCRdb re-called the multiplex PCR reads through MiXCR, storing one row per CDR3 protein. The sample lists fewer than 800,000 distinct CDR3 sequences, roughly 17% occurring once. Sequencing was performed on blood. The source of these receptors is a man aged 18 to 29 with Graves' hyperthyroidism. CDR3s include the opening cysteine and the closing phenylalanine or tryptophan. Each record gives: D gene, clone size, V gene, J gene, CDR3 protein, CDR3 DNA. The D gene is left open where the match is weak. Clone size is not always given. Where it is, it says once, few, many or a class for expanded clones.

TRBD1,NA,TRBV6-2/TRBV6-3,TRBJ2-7,CASSYETGSHEQYF,TGTGCCAGCAGTTACGAGACAGGGTCCCACGAGCAGTACTTC
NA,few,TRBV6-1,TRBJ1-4,CASSARDSTNEKLFF,TGTGCCAGCAGTGCCAGGGATTCAACTAATGAAAAACTGTTTTTT
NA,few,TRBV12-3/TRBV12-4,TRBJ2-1,CASSLLGGRGDVGNEQFF,TGTGCCAGCAGTTTATTAGGGGGGCGCGGGGACGTGGGCAATGAGCAGTTCTTC
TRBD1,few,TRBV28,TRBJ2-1,CASSDAGTDYNEQFF,TGTGCCAGCAGTGATGCAGGGACAGACTACAATGAGCAGTTCTTC
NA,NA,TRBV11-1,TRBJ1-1,CASSLGRTIEAFF,TGTGCCAGCAGCCTCGGACGAACGATTGAAGCTTTCTTT
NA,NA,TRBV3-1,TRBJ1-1,CASSQSYHTEAFF,TGTGCCAGCAGCCAGAGTTACCACACTGAAGCTTTCTTT
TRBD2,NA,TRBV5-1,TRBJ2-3,CASSVGGLAGADTQYF,TGCGCCAGCAGCGTTGGGGGACTAGCGGGAGCAGATACGCAGTATTTT
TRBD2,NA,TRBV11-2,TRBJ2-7,CASSLGRTSIYEQYF,TGTGCCAGCAGCTTAGGGCGGACTAGCATCTACGAGCAGTACTTC
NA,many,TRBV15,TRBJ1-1,CATSRKWAGQGSLEAFF,TGTGCCACCAGCAGAAAGTGGGCGGGGCAGGGGTCCTTAGAAGCTTTCTTT
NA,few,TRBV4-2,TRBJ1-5,CASSQQRDQPQHF,TGTGCCAGCAGCCAGCAGAGGGATCAGCCCCAGCATTTT
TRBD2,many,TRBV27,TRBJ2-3,CASSRRRESTDTQYF,TGTGCCAGCAGTCGTCGGCGGGAGTCAACAGATACGCAGTATTTT
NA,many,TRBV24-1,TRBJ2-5,CATSVKTGIQETQYF,TGTGCCACCAGTGTAAAGACAGGAATCCAAGAGACCCAGTACTTC
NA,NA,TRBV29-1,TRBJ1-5,CSVEGNGQPQHF,TGCAGCGTTGAGGGGAACGGTCAGCCCCAGCATTTT
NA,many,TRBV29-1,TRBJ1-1,CSVGVGAGTEAFF,TGCAGCGTCGGAGTGGGGGCGGGCACTGAAGCTTTCTTT
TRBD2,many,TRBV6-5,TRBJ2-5,CASSYSTSGSMETQYF,TGTGCCAGCAGTTACTCGACTAGCGGGAGCATGGAGACCCAGTACTTC
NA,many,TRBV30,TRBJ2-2,CARGTGELFF,TGTGCCCGGGGAACCGGGGAGCTGTTTTTT
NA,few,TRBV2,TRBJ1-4,CASIPGRGNEKLFF,TGTGCCAGCATCCCGGGGAGGGGAAATGAAAAACTGTTTTTT
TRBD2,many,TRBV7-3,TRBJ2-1,CASSSGHRGRGGEQFF,TGTGCCAGCAGCTCGGGGCACCGCGGGAGGGGGGGTGAGCAGTTCTTC
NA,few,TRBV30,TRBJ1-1,CAWKGGTAEAFF,TGTGCCTGGAAAGGTGGCACGGCTGAAGCTTTCTTT
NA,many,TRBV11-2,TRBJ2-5,CASSLDSGLGETQYF,TGTGCCAGCAGCTTAGATTCGGGGCTAGGGGAGACCCAGTACTTC
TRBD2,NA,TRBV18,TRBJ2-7,CASSITSGSGEQYF,TGTGCCAGCTCAATCACTAGCGGGAGTGGCGAGCAGTACTTC
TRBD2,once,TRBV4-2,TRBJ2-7,CASSPSTSGAAYEQYF,TGTGCCAGCAGCCCCTCGACTAGCGGAGCGGCCTACGAGCAGTACTTC